Following are 12 T cell receptor beta chains from one sample sequenced in a study of control samples from healthy donors and cancer patients. TCRdb's copy holds only in-frame clones and misses some; the assay was immunoSEQ multiplex PCR. The data show 150,000 to 200,000 clones, approximately 92% seen once. The sample comprised blood. All receptors derive from a man aged 18 to 29 in good health.

DNA for the CDR3: TGTGCCAGCAGCCCGCTATCAGCTTTCGAAGCTTTCTTT. Its translation: CASSPLSAFEAFF. The chain employs TRBV3-1 (or the pseudogene TRBV3-2) and TRBJ1-1; D is undetermined. Per germline, CDR1 LGHDT and CDR2 YNNKEL (reference sequence). Between the trimmed V and J ends, which lost 4 bases and 8 bases, there was a span of 14 bases. The CDR3 runs to 13 residues.

The chain is built from TRBV29-1 and TRBJ1-2; D not certain. The CDR3 runs to 11 residues. V was pared by 3 bases and J by 9 bases, with 11 bases between. Germline V gene lookup returns CDR1 SQVTM and CDR2 ANQGSEA. In nucleotides, the CDR3 is TGCAGCGTTGACGGGCTGAATAGCTACACCTTC. This gives the protein CSVDGLNSYTF.

The genes are TRBV5-1 and TRBJ2-3; D uncertain. CDR3 size: 15 residues. The germline V gene has CDR1 SGHRS and CDR2 YFSETQ. V lost 4 bases and J lost 2, with 14 bases in between. The CDR3 nucleotides are TGCGCCAGCAGCCCGCTTCCTCAATCCACAGATACGCAGTATTTT. This sequence encodes CASSPLPQSTDTQYF.

This clone was picked up a small number of times. The chain combines TRBV18 with TRBJ2-7; D is undetermined. Per the germline V gene, CDR1 is KGHSH and CDR2 is LQKENI. The CDR3 runs 13 residues. The V gene lost 2 bases and the J gene lost 6 bases, with 11 bases spanning the gap. CDR3: CASSPNGVSEQYF. CDR3 DNA sequence: TGTGCCAGCTCACCAAACGGCGTGAGCGAGCAGTACTTC.

J is TRBJ2-7 and V is TRBV5-4; 7 bases match TRBD1. The V gene end was trimmed by 1 base and the J gene end by 4 bases; junction bases not matched to a gene: 5. Per germline, CDR1 SGHNT and CDR2 YYREEE (reference sequence). This CDR3 is built from 14 residues. The CDR3: CASSLRGGEYEQYF. Written as DNA, the CDR3 is TGTGCCAGCAGCTTGAGAGGGGGCGAGTACGAGCAGTACTTC.

The chain is built from TRBV28 and TRBJ2-7; no firm D call. The germline V gene encodes CDR1 MDHEN and CDR2 SYDVKM. V was shortened by 5 bases and J by 6 bases, with 11 bases between the two germline ends. CDR3 length: 12 amino acids. Written as DNA, the CDR3 is TGTGCCAGCAGTCCCATTGGGCGCGAGCAGTACTTC. Amino acid sequence: CASSPIGREQYF.

The chain uses TRBV29-1 and TRBJ2-7; 8 positions agree with TRBD1. The V segment lost 7 bases and the J segment 0 bases; nucleotides outside the gene matches: 8. Per germline, CDR1 SQVTM and CDR2 ANQGSEA. The CDR3 loop spans 14 amino acids. In DNA form, the CDR3 reads TGCAGCGCTGTGGCCGGGACAGGCTCCTACGAGCAGTACTTC. Its protein product is CSAVAGTGSYEQYF.

The genes are TRBV12-3 or TRBV12-4 and TRBJ2-1; no clear D gene. Trimming stripped 5 bases from V and 7 bases from J, with 9 bases between. This CDR3 is 12 amino acids long. The CDR3 spells CASSPYRNEQFF. CDR3 DNA: TGTGCCAGCAGTCCCTATAGAAATGAGCAGTTCTTC.

V and J are TRBV12-3 or TRBV12-4 and TRBJ1-6, with no clear D. With 3 bases removed from V and 8 bases from J, the gap between germline ends came to 8 bases. The CDR3 totals 13 residues. Written as DNA, the CDR3 is TGTGCCAGCAGTTTTCTTGGGGATTCACCCCTCCACTTT. This codes for CASSFLGDSPLHF.

The rearrangement links TRBV21-1 to TRBJ1-2; the table's D call of TRBD1 was not tested on the DNA. TRBV21-1 is an annotated pseudogene. The CDR3 is made up of 16 amino acids. The CDR3 nucleotides are TGTGCCAGCAGCATGCAGGACAGGGGGCGATTTTATGGCTACACCTTC. Its translation: CASSMQDRGRFYGYTF.

The CDR3 here is CASSPRGDYGYTF. The CDR3 DNA reads TGTGCCAGCAGTCCTCGGGGGGACTATGGCTACACCTTC. The rearrangement links TRBV27 to TRBJ1-2; tentative D call: TRBD1 (5 bases). The CDR3 is 13 amino acids. V lost 5 bases and J lost 3, with 10 bases in between. CDR1 and CDR2 from the germline V gene are MNHEY and SMNVEV (reference sequence).

This chain joins TRBV5-1 and TRBJ2-1, with 14 bases lining up with TRBD2. The trim removed 3 bases at V and 8 bases at J, leaving 7 bases unmatched. This CDR3 region has 16 residues. Per germline, CDR1 SGHRS and CDR2 YFSETQ. The CDR3 DNA reads as TGCGCCAGCAGCTATATGACTAGCGGGGGGGAGGATGAGCAGTTCTTC. Translation gives CASSYMTSGGEDEQFF.